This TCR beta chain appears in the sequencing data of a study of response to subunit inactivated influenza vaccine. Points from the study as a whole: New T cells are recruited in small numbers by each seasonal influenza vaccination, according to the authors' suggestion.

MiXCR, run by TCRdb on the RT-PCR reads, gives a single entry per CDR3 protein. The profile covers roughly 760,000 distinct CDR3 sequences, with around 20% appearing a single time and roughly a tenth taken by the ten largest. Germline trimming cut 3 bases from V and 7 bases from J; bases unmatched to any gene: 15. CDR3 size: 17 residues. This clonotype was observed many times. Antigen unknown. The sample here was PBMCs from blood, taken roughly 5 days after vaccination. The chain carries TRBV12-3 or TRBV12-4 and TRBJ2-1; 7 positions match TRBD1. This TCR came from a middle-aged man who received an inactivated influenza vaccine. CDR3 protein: CASSLGTGVSSENEQFF. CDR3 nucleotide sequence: TGTGCCAGCAGTTTGGGCACAGGGGTGAGTAGCGAGAATGAGCAGTTCTTC.